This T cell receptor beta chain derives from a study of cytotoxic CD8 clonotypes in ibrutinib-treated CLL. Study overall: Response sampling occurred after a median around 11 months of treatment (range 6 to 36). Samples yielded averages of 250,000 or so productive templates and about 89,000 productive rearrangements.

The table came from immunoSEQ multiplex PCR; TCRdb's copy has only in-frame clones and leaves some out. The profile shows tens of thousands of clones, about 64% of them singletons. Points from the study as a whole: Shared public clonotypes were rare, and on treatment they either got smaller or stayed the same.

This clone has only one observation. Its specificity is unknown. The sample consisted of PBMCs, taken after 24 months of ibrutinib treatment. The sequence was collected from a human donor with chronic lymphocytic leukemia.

CDR3 DNA: TGTGCCAGCAGCTCGTTTGGGGGGGGCCCTGAAGCTTTCTTT. It translates to CASSSFGGGPEAFF. This chain connects TRBV27 to TRBJ1-1; weak D call: TRBD1 (6 bases). The V and J ends lost 6 bases and 6 bases respectively, with 17 bases between them. Germline loops: CDR1 MNHEY, CDR2 SMNVEV (reference sequence). The CDR3 is 14 residues long.